The clone carrying this T cell receptor (beta chain) has a handful of counts. The antigen remains unidentified. Donors gave roughly 10 milliliters of peripheral blood apiece. Samples each yielded at least 6 micrograms of total RNA. A second PCR, run for roughly 7 to 12 cycles, used a sample-barcoded 5' primer plus a J-beta primer mix. From the 5' RACE reads, TCRdb called clonotypes with MiXCR, one entry per CDR3 protein. The sample shows approximately 850,000 distinct CDR3 sequences, roughly 64% of them seen only once. The germline V gene has CDR1 LGHNA and CDR2 YSLEER. V was shortened by 0 bases and J by 2 bases, with 11 bases between the two germline ends. The CDR3 loop spans 15 amino acids. This record belongs to a study of blood T cells in healthy people across ages. Study-wide results and limits: Across the age range, TCR beta diversity per million T cells fell in a roughly linear way. Diversity was higher, and naive CD4+ cells more numerous, in long-lived donors than in aged donors.

The chain uses TRBV4-3 and TRBJ2-7, with D uncertain. The TCR sequence derives from a man aged 25 to 40 in good health. The sequencing sample was made of blood. CDR3 in DNA: TGCGCCAGCAGCCAAGAGGGCTTTGGCCCCTACGAGCAGTACTTC. Its translation: CASSQEGFGPYEQYF.